This paragraph covers one T cell receptor (beta chain) sequence. Its binding antigen is unknown. The sample holds no much larger clone one base away, and base qualities are not on file. TCRbeta CDR3 regions were amplified from genomic DNA using the immunoSEQ Assay, a bias-controlled multiplex PCR. The paper's processing steps were these. Within the assay, amplification of reference gene primers was used to estimate how many nucleated cells each sample contained. Sequence reads were collapsed and filtered to measure the absolute abundance of every unique TCRbeta CDR3 rearrangement. Productive Simpson clonality was computed per sample as the square root of Simpson's diversity index over productive rearrangements. TCRdb stores this immuneACCESS table with in-frame sequences only. Part of the clones is absent; in the studies checked, under half of the shortfall reflects unresolved V genes, and no reason is known for the rest. The DNA gave D and trimming, while V, J and clone size come from that table. This sample has 200,000 to 250,000 clones in its table, and roughly 84% of those were observed once. The ten largest clones take up about 10% of the sample.

The record originates from a study of blood T cell repertoires in COVID-19 (dated by TCRdb to 2018 to 2020). Regarding the research as a whole: Samples covering the acute and convalescent phases of COVID-19 were provided by collaborators in the United States, Italy and Spain. The material from the prospective study consisted of cDNA or gDNA derived from T cells, B-cell-depleted T cells, or PBMCs. Subjects who had been exposed to COVID-19, were actively infected with it, or had recovered from it provided the deeply sampled blood TCRbeta repertoires that made up the dataset. The repertoires were released in a freely available public database intended as a resource for research on the immune response to SARS-CoV-2. Samples came from the ongoing ImmuneRACE study (first 160 participants) plus 1,254 subjects from 6 global collaborators. The sample metadata nearly always contained a de-identified subject ID, COVID-19 status, age in years and sex. Where available, HLA class I and class II types were obtained from metadata supplied by the sample provider rather than from assay-based typing. What the study reported, not specific to this receptor: The quantity of clinical and demographic metadata differed by source and by participant and was supplied without curation.

Collaborating institutions collected whole blood in K2EDTA tubes following their own protocols. For TCRbeta analysis, collaborator samples were shipped as frozen whole blood, as isolated PBMCs, or as DNA extracted from either sample type. The CDR3 numbers 16 residues from cysteine through phenylalanine. The read is trimmed to its CDR3 DNA, 48 bases read in frame from base 1. V gives up 3 bases and J gives up 4 bases, and the segment between their germline ends measures 18 bases. Sequences LNHDA (CDR1) and SQIVND (CDR2) are obtained from the germline V gene (reference sequence). The rearranged chain carries TRBV19 and TRBJ1-1; possibly the D gene is TRBD1, per 6 matching bases. The specimen was peripheral blood. This TCR was recovered from a man in his fifties or sixties with active or convalescent COVID-19. The sequenced DNA is TGTGCCAGTAGTATGGGGACCCTACAGGGAAGCACTGAAGCTTTCTTT. Translated, it gives CASSMGTLQGSTEAFF.